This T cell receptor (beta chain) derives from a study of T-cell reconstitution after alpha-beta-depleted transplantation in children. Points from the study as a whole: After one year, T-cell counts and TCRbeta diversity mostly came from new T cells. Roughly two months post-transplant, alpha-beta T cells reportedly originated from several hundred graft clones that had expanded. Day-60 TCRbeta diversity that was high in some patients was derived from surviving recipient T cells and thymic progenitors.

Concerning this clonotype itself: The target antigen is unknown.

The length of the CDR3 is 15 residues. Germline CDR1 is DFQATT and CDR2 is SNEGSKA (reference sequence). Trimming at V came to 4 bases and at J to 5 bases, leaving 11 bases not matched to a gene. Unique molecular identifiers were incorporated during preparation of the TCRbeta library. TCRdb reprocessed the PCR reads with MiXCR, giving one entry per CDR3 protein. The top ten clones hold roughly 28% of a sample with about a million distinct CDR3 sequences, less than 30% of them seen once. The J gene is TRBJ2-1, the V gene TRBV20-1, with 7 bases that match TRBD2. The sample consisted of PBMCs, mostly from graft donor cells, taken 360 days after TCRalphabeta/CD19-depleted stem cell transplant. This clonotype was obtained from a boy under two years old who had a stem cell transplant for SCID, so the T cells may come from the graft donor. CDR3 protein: CSATLQRGPHNEQFF. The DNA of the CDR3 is TGCAGTGCTACACTCCAGCGGGGCCCTCACAATGAGCAGTTCTTC.